The entry below describes one T cell receptor (beta chain). The data originate from a study of regulatory T cells in long-lasting Graves disease. Library construction for TCR beta used iRepertoire HTBI primers and Arm-PCR of CDR3 regions. In TCRdb, the multiplex PCR reads were re-called with MiXCR into one record per CDR3 protein. The sample includes 700,000 or so distinct CDR3 sequences, 25% to 35% seen only once; the top ten take 35% to 55%. Time point specified: persistent/refractory GD, antithyroid drugs over 5 years with positive TRAb. The TCR library was prepared using RNA isolated from PBMCs. Germline-derived CDR1 and CDR2 are LGHDT and YNNKEL (reference sequence). V trimming: 5 bases; J trimming: 0 bases; junction bases outside the gene matches: 9. The CDR3 totals 17 residues.

This sequence was found in a female donor with Graves disease. The material sequenced was peripheral blood mononuclear cells (PBMCs), taken when the disease was refractory, from a patient treated with antithyroid drugs. J is TRBJ1-4 and V is TRBV3-1; 7 bases fit TRBD1. The CDR3 bases are TGTGCCAGCAGCACCTCGGGACAGAAAACAACTAATGAAAAACTGTTTTTT. It is translated as CASSTSGQKTTNEKLFF.